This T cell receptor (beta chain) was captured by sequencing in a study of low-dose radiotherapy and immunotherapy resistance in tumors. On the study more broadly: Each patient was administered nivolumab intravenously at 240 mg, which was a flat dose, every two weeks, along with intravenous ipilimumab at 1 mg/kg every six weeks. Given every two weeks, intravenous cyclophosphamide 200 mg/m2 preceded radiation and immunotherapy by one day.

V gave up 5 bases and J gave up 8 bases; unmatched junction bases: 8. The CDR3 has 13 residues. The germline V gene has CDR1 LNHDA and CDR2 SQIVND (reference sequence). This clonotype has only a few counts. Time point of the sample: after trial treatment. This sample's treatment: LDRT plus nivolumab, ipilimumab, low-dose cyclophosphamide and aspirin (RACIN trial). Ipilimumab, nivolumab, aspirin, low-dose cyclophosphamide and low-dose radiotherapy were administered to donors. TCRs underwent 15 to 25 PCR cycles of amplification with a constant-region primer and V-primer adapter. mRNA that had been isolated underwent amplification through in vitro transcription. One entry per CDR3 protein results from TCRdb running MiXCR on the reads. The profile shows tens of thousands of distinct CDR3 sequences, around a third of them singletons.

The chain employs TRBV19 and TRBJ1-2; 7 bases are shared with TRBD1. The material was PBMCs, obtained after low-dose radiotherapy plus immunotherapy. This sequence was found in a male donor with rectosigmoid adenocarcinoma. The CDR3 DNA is TGTGCCAGTAGTCCGACAGGGCAAGACGGCTACACCTTC. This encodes CASSPTGQDGYTF.